A selection of T cell receptor beta chains follows, all from one sample in a study of cytomegalovirus exposure and HLA in healthy donors. Sequencing was performed with immunoSEQ multiplex PCR; in TCRdb, only in-frame clones are kept and a portion is missing. In the table there are around 150,000 clones, around four fifths of which are singletons. Sequenced: PBMCs. The origin of the receptors is a man aged 25 to 45 in good health. The CDR3 runs from the conserved cysteine through the conserved F or W. Each record gives: CDR3 DNA, CDR3 protein, D gene, J gene, V gene, clone size. A D gene is named only where the DNA matches it firmly. Clone size is given for some rows only: seen once, a few or many times, or a class if the clone is expanded.

CDR3 DNA: TGTGCCAGCAGCCCCCGTGGCCCCCGGGAGTTCAACGAGCAGTACTTC; CDR3 protein: CASSPRGPREFNEQYF; D gene: NA; J gene: TRBJ2-7; V gene: TRBV9; clone size: once
CDR3 DNA: TGTGCCAGCAGCCTTCAGACTCCCTACAATGAGCAGTTCTTC; CDR3 protein: CASSLQTPYNEQFF; D gene: NA; J gene: TRBJ2-1; V gene: TRBV9; clone size: NA
CDR3 DNA: TGTTCCAGCAGGGCAGGGGGAGATACGCAGTATTTT; CDR3 protein: CSSRAGGDTQYF; D gene: TRBD1; J gene: TRBJ2-3; V gene: TRBV7-9; clone size: NA
CDR3 DNA: TGTGCCAGCAGTGAACTAGCGGGCGGCTCCTACGAGCAGTACTTC; CDR3 protein: CASSELAGGSYEQYF; D gene: TRBD2; J gene: TRBJ2-7; V gene: TRBV6-4; clone size: NA
CDR3 DNA: TGTGCCAGCAGCCCCCCGGGGTCCGTCCAGCCCCAGCATTTT; CDR3 protein: CASSPPGSVQPQHF; D gene: NA; J gene: TRBJ1-5; V gene: TRBV28; clone size: NA
CDR3 DNA: TGTGCCAGCAGTTCCTCCCCGGGAGTTGGCGAGCAGTACTTC; CDR3 protein: CASSSSPGVGEQYF; D gene: NA; J gene: TRBJ2-7; V gene: TRBV6-5; clone size: NA
CDR3 DNA: TGTGCCAGCAGTGGGGACAGGGTTCAGACCCAGTACTTC; CDR3 protein: CASSGDRVQTQYF; D gene: TRBD1; J gene: TRBJ2-5; V gene: TRBV2; clone size: NA
CDR3 DNA: TGTGCCAGCAGTTTCGCCAGGGGGGTTCAGCAGTACTTC; CDR3 protein: CASSFARGVQQYF; D gene: NA; J gene: TRBJ2-7; V gene: TRBV28; clone size: few
CDR3 DNA: TGTGCCAGCTCCTTGGGCCTAGCGGGAGCTCGGGGCGGGACCCAGTACTTC; CDR3 protein: CASSLGLAGARGGTQYF; D gene: TRBD2; J gene: TRBJ2-5; V gene: TRBV28; clone size: NA
CDR3 DNA: TGTGCCAGCAGCTTAGACAGGGGCCTGTACGAGCAGTGCTTC; CDR3 protein: CASSLDRGLYEQCF; D gene: NA; J gene: TRBJ2-7; V gene: TRBV11-2; clone size: once
CDR3 DNA: TGTGCCAGCAGTGAAGCCGGACTAGCGGGAGTTCCCAATGAGCAGTTCTTC; CDR3 protein: CASSEAGLAGVPNEQFF; D gene: TRBD2; J gene: TRBJ2-1; V gene: TRBV2; clone size: once
CDR3 DNA: TGTGCCAGCAGTTACTCGGTCGGGAAGGGGGAAGATACGCAGTATTTT; CDR3 protein: CASSYSVGKGEDTQYF; D gene: NA; J gene: TRBJ2-3; V gene: TRBV6-5; clone size: few
CDR3 DNA: TGTGCCAGCAGTTACAGCACAGGGCAGGCCTACGAGCAGTACTTC; CDR3 protein: CASSYSTGQAYEQYF; D gene: NA; J gene: TRBJ2-7; V gene: TRBV6-5; clone size: NA
CDR3 DNA: TGTGCCATTGGACGGGGCTCAGCGGGAGTCGGGTACGAGCAGTACTTC; CDR3 protein: CAIGRGSAGVGYEQYF; D gene: TRBD2; J gene: TRBJ2-7; V gene: TRBV10-3; clone size: NA
CDR3 DNA: TGTGCCAGCAGCCCCGGAGACCGATACCAAGAGACCCAGTACTTC; CDR3 protein: CASSPGDRYQETQYF; D gene: NA; J gene: TRBJ2-5; V gene: TRBV7-9; clone size: few
CDR3 DNA: TGCGCCAGCAGCACCCCAGGGACAGGGGGCAACGAGCAGTACTTC; CDR3 protein: CASSTPGTGGNEQYF; D gene: TRBD1; J gene: TRBJ2-7; V gene: TRBV4-1; clone size: NA
CDR3 DNA: TGTGCCAGCAGTTTGGCCAGGGGGCAAGGTGAAGCTTTCTTT; CDR3 protein: CASSLARGQGEAFF; D gene: TRBD1; J gene: TRBJ1-1; V gene: TRBV28; clone size: NA
CDR3 DNA: TGTGCCAGCTCACCCCGATTGGCGGATGAGCAGTTCTTC; CDR3 protein: CASSPRLADEQFF; D gene: NA; J gene: TRBJ2-1; V gene: TRBV18; clone size: NA
CDR3 DNA: TGTGCCTGGACGAGGACAGGGTGGGGATTTTGGGAGACCCAGTACTTC; CDR3 protein: CAWTRTGWGFWETQYF; D gene: TRBD1; J gene: TRBJ2-5; V gene: TRBV30; clone size: NA
CDR3 DNA: TGTGCCAGCAGCTCAGGGGGGACAGGGTCCTACGAGCAGTACTTC; CDR3 protein: CASSSGGTGSYEQYF; D gene: TRBD1; J gene: TRBJ2-7; V gene: TRBV11-2; clone size: NA
CDR3 DNA: TGTGCCACCAGCAGAGATAGCCCCTACGAGCAGTACTTC; CDR3 protein: CATSRDSPYEQYF; D gene: NA; J gene: TRBJ2-7; V gene: TRBV15; clone size: NA
CDR3 DNA: TGCACCAGCAGCCAAGAGGCCAGCGGGAGGGCCCCAGATACGCAGTATTTT; CDR3 protein: CTSSQEASGRAPDTQYF; D gene: NA; J gene: TRBJ2-3; V gene: TRBV1; clone size: NA
CDR3 DNA: TGTGCCTGGTCGGGACAATCGAATGAAAAACTGTTTTTT; CDR3 protein: CAWSGQSNEKLFF; D gene: NA; J gene: TRBJ1-4; V gene: TRBV30; clone size: NA
CDR3 DNA: TGCAGCGCCAGGGGTGGGACTACGAACACCGGGGAGCTGTTTTTT; CDR3 protein: CSARGGTTNTGELFF; D gene: NA; J gene: TRBJ2-2; V gene: TRBV29-1; clone size: NA
CDR3 DNA: TGTGCCAGCAGCGTAGTTCAGGGAGGCACCGGGGAGCTGTTTTTT; CDR3 protein: CASSVVQGGTGELFF; D gene: NA; J gene: TRBJ2-2; V gene: TRBV9; clone size: NA
CDR3 DNA: TGTGCCAGCTCACCTAACAGGGACACTGAAGCTTTCTTT; CDR3 protein: CASSPNRDTEAFF; D gene: NA; J gene: TRBJ1-1; V gene: TRBV18; clone size: NA
CDR3 DNA: TGTGCCAGCAGCTTAGATTCCCAGCGGCCCCTCCAAGAGACCCAGTACTTC; CDR3 protein: CASSLDSQRPLQETQYF; D gene: NA; J gene: TRBJ2-5; V gene: TRBV11-3; clone size: NA
CDR3 DNA: TGCAGCGTGCCCACCGCGGCCGGGAGGGCCGGTTTGAATGAGCAGTTCTTC; CDR3 protein: CSVPTAAGRAGLNEQFF; D gene: TRBD2; J gene: TRBJ2-1; V gene: TRBV29-1; clone size: NA
CDR3 DNA: TGTGCCAGCTCACCCCGGGGGGGCGAAGAGGGCTACACCTTC; CDR3 protein: CASSPRGGEEGYTF; D gene: NA; J gene: TRBJ1-2; V gene: TRBV18; clone size: NA
CDR3 DNA: TGTGCCAGCAGCTGGGGGACAGCCGAGGGCTGTGGCTACACCTTC; CDR3 protein: CASSWGTAEGCGYTF; D gene: TRBD1; J gene: TRBJ1-2; V gene: TRBV5-4; clone size: NA
CDR3 DNA: TGTGCCAGCAGCGACAGGGTAGGCGATACGCAGTATTTT; CDR3 protein: CASSDRVGDTQYF; D gene: TRBD1; J gene: TRBJ2-3; V gene: TRBV28; clone size: NA
CDR3 DNA: TGTGCCAGCAGCTTACTCCAGGGGAATGAGCAGTTCTTC; CDR3 protein: CASSLLQGNEQFF; D gene: NA; J gene: TRBJ2-1; V gene: TRBV7-3; clone size: NA
CDR3 DNA: TGTGCCAGCAGCCAAGATAGAATGGCGGGAGGACGTACGCAGTATTTT; CDR3 protein: CASSQDRMAGGRTQYF; D gene: TRBD2; J gene: TRBJ2-3; V gene: TRBV14; clone size: once
CDR3 DNA: TGTGCCAGCAGCTTGGCCGGACTTAGCGCGAACACCGGGGAGCTGTTTTTT; CDR3 protein: CASSLAGLSANTGELFF; D gene: NA; J gene: TRBJ2-2; V gene: TRBV5-4; clone size: NA
CDR3 DNA: TGTGCCAGCAGCGTAGGGACAGACAATGAGCAGTTCTTC; CDR3 protein: CASSVGTDNEQFF; D gene: TRBD1; J gene: TRBJ2-1; V gene: TRBV13; clone size: NA
CDR3 DNA: TGTGCCAGCACCCCGAGACAGGGGAACACTGAAGCTTTCTTT; CDR3 protein: CASTPRQGNTEAFF; D gene: TRBD1; J gene: TRBJ1-1; V gene: TRBV9; clone size: NA
CDR3 DNA: TGTGCCAGCAGCCAATCACGGGGACTCACAGATACGCAGTATTTT; CDR3 protein: CASSQSRGLTDTQYF; D gene: NA; J gene: TRBJ2-3; V gene: TRBV14; clone size: NA
CDR3 DNA: TGCGCCAGCAGCCCATCGGACAGGGGGCTGGAGACCCAGTACTTC; CDR3 protein: CASSPSDRGLETQYF; D gene: TRBD1; J gene: TRBJ2-5; V gene: TRBV5-1; clone size: NA
CDR3 DNA: TGTGCCAGCAGTGAGTGGGCTGTTTGGGCCCAGTACTTC; CDR3 protein: CASSEWAVWAQYF; D gene: NA; J gene: TRBJ2-5; V gene: TRBV2; clone size: NA
CDR3 DNA: TGCGCCAGCAGCTCAGAGGGAGCGCTCAGCTCCTACAATGAGCAGTTCTTC; CDR3 protein: CASSSEGALSSYNEQFF; D gene: NA; J gene: TRBJ2-1; V gene: TRBV5-1; clone size: NA
CDR3 DNA: TGTGCCACCAGCAGAGAGGGCTCCCCCGCCTACGAGCAGTACTTC; CDR3 protein: CATSREGSPAYEQYF; D gene: NA; J gene: TRBJ2-7; V gene: TRBV15; clone size: NA
CDR3 DNA: TGCGCCAGCAGCCAAGATACAGTAAATAATTCACCCCTCCACTTT; CDR3 protein: CASSQDTVNNSPLHF; D gene: NA; J gene: TRBJ1-6; V gene: TRBV4-3; clone size: NA
CDR3 DNA: TGTGCCAGCAGCTTAGGAGGGTGGACTGAAGCTTTCTTT; CDR3 protein: CASSLGGWTEAFF; D gene: NA; J gene: TRBJ1-1; V gene: TRBV7-2; clone size: NA
CDR3 DNA: TGCGCCAGCAGCTTGCTGACGGGTCGAGGGACTGAAGCTTTCTTT; CDR3 protein: CASSLLTGRGTEAFF; D gene: NA; J gene: TRBJ1-1; V gene: TRBV5-1; clone size: NA
CDR3 DNA: TGTGCCAGCAGCGAAGCGACACCCCAAGGGGGAAAACTGTTTTTT; CDR3 protein: CASSEATPQGGKLFF; D gene: NA; J gene: TRBJ1-4; V gene: TRBV2; clone size: once
CDR3 DNA: TGCGCCAGCAGCTCCACAGGGCTCACTGAAGCTTTCTTT; CDR3 protein: CASSSTGLTEAFF; D gene: NA; J gene: TRBJ1-1; V gene: TRBV5-1; clone size: few
CDR3 DNA: TGTGCCAGCAGCAATAGGACTAGCGGTTACCAAGAGACCCAGTACTTC; CDR3 protein: CASSNRTSGYQETQYF; D gene: TRBD2; J gene: TRBJ2-5; V gene: TRBV5-6; clone size: NA
CDR3 DNA: TGTGCCAGCAGCCCTCGGGGGTACAATGAGCAGTTCTTC; CDR3 protein: CASSPRGYNEQFF; D gene: NA; J gene: TRBJ2-1; V gene: TRBV9; clone size: NA
CDR3 DNA: TGCGCCAGCAGCCAAGATAGGCTAGCGGGCGTCCAAGAGACCCAGTACTTC; CDR3 protein: CASSQDRLAGVQETQYF; D gene: TRBD2; J gene: TRBJ2-5; V gene: TRBV4-1; clone size: NA
CDR3 DNA: TGTGCCAGCTCACCACCGGCTAGGGAGAGGACTAATGAAAAACTGTTTTTT; CDR3 protein: CASSPPARERTNEKLFF; D gene: NA; J gene: TRBJ1-4; V gene: TRBV18; clone size: NA
CDR3 DNA: TGCGCCTTTAGGGGCCTTGGCTACACCTTC; CDR3 protein: CAFRGLGYTF; D gene: NA; J gene: TRBJ1-2; V gene: TRBV20-1; clone size: NA
CDR3 DNA: TGTGCCAGCAGCTACCCCCCCGGGGATACTGGAAACACCATATATTTT; CDR3 protein: CASSYPPGDTGNTIYF; D gene: NA; J gene: TRBJ1-3; V gene: TRBV4-2; clone size: NA
CDR3 DNA: TGTGCCAGCAGCAGGGGGTACAACAATGAGCAGTTCTTC; CDR3 protein: CASSRGYNNEQFF; D gene: NA; J gene: TRBJ2-1; V gene: TRBV7-6; clone size: NA
CDR3 DNA: TGTGCCAGCAGTGAGAACGAACTAGCGGGACTCAATGAGCAGTTCTTC; CDR3 protein: CASSENELAGLNEQFF; D gene: TRBD2; J gene: TRBJ2-1; V gene: TRBV6-4; clone size: NA